This T cell receptor beta chain came from a study of blood T cells in healthy people across ages. Concerning this clonotype itself: Its antigen is not identified.

Trimming shortened V by 2 bases and J by 0 bases, and 10 bases separated the two germline ends. The CDR3 is made up of 15 amino acids. Germline CDR1 is SGHDT and CDR2 is YYEEEE. A second PCR of about 7 to 12 cycles used a sample-barcoded 5' primer and a J-beta primer mix. Each CDR3 protein gets one entry after TCRdb re-called the 5' RACE reads with MiXCR. The table shows about 780,000 distinct CDR3 sequences, with about 42% occurring only once. Broader study findings: Unknown donor CMV status possibly confounded expanded clonotype changes.

Each sample provided at least 5 micrograms of extracted total RNA. Sample: blood. The chain links TRBV5-6 to TRBJ2-3, with D hard to call. The TCR was taken from an elderly man in good health. In DNA form, the CDR3 reads TGTGCCAGCAGCTTTGGGCCTTCTAGCACAGATACGCAGTATTTT. Amino acid sequence: CASSFGPSSTDTQYF.